A single sample is the source of the 10 T cell receptor beta chains below, sequenced in a study of blood T cell repertoires in COVID-19. Here immunoSEQ multiplex PCR was the method, and the copy in TCRdb shows in-frame clones only, minus some. In the table there are under 150,000 clones, 84% of which are singletons. Sequencing was carried out using PBMCs or T cells enriched from blood (not recorded which). All receptors derive from a man aged 35-49 years with acute COVID-19.

The chain has TRBV9 and TRBJ2-5; 9 bases map to TRBD2. The CDR3 is 18 residues long. V shed 5 bases and J 4 bases; nucleotides not matched to a gene: 18. Germline CDR1 is SGDLS and CDR2 is YYNGEE. CDR3: CASSPGVSGGPGRETQYF. The DNA for the CDR3 is TGTGCCAGCAGTCCCGGGGTTAGCGGGGGCCCCGGGAGAGAGACCCAGTACTTC.

This chain joins TRBV15 and TRBJ2-1, with 10 bases that match TRBD2. CDR3 size: 15 residues. Germline trimming cut 1 base from V and 7 bases from J; bases unmatched to any gene: 4. CDR1 and CDR2 (germline): LNHNV, YYDKDF (reference sequence). CDR3 region: CATSRASGSPNEQFF. CDR3 DNA: TGTGCCACCAGCAGAGCTAGCGGGAGTCCAAATGAGCAGTTCTTC. The variable domain in full, with the rest retrieved from reference TRBV15 and TRBJ2-1, is DAMVIQNPRYQVTQFGKPVTLSCSQTLNHNVMYWYQQKSSQAPKLLFHYYDKDFNNEADTPDNFQSRRPNTSFCFLDIRSPGLGDTAMYLCATSRASGSPNEQFFGPGTRLTVL.

This clone was seen many times. The chain joins TRBV11-2 to TRBJ2-1; 12 bases fit TRBD2. With V trimmed by 5 bases and J by 10 bases, 9 bases remained unmatched. The germline V gene encodes CDR1 SGHAT and CDR2 FQNNGV. The CDR3 length is 15 residues. The CDR3 sequence is CASSRLAGGVREQFF. DNA for the CDR3: TGTGCCAGCAGCCGCCTAGCGGGAGGGGTCCGGGAGCAGTTCTTC.

This chain links TRBV7-9 with TRBJ2-7; D possibly corresponds to TRBD2 (6 bases). Germline CDR1 is SEHNR and CDR2 is FQNEAQ (reference sequence). Trimming pared 4 bases from V and 12 bases from J, leaving 16 bases between. This CDR3 is built from 12 residues. The CDR3 nucleotides are TGTGCCAGCAGCTCCCTCATTGCGGGGCGGTACTTC. It encodes CASSSLIAGRYF.

The V call is TRBV24-1, the J call TRBJ2-1; D is perhaps TRBD2 (6 bases). CDR3 length: 16 residues. Germline V CDR1 and CDR2: KGHDR, SFDVKD. The V end was cut by 1 base, the J end by 0 bases, with 9 bases between. In DNA, the CDR3 is TGTGCCACCAGTGATTTAGACGGGAGCTCCTACAATGAGCAGTTCTTC. As protein: CATSDLDGSSYNEQFF.

This rearrangement joins TRBV12-5 to TRBJ2-5; TRBD2 matches 15 bases. Germline assignment: CDR1 LGHNT and CDR2 FRNRAP. The CDR3 is 20 amino acids. V lost 3 bases to trimming and J lost 3 bases; unmatched junction nucleotides: 14. CDR3 region: CASGFPGLAGGLASKETQYF. Written as DNA, the CDR3 is TGTGCTAGTGGTTTCCCAGGACTAGCGGGAGGGCTAGCCAGTAAAGAGACCCAGTACTTC.

For the CDR3, the DNA is TGTGCCAGCAGTCCCCCCGGGACTAGAGACGAGCAGTACTTC. Encoded protein: CASSPPGTRDEQYF. The chain recombines TRBV28 with TRBJ2-7; TRBD2 matches at 8 bases. The V segment lost 5 bases and the J segment 5 bases; nucleotides outside the gene matches: 8. CDR3 length: 14 residues. CDR1 is MDHEN, CDR2 SYDVKM, per germline.

This chain connects TRBV7-9 to TRBJ1-4, with D possibly being TRBD1 (6 bases). CDR1 and CDR2 (germline): SEHNR, FQNEAQ (reference sequence). CDR3 length: 15 residues. V was trimmed by 1 base and J by 2 bases, leaving 8 bases between them. CDR3 sequence: CASSLVQGTNEKLFF. DNA for the CDR3: TGTGCCAGCAGCTTAGTGCAGGGGACTAATGAAAAACTGTTTTTT.

With regard to this clone: In the same sample, other DNA sequences code for this CDR3. V is TRBV3-1 (or the pseudogene TRBV3-2) and J is TRBJ1-1; D perhaps matches TRBD1 (5 bases). Germline V gives CDR1 LGHDT, CDR2 YNNKEL (reference sequence). The ends were cut back, 1 base at V and 5 bases at J, with 11 bases in the middle. The CDR3 sequence is 14 residues long. The DNA for the CDR3 is TGTGCCAGCAGCCAAGCGGGGGGTAGAACTGAAGCTTTCTTT. Its protein product is CASSQAGGRTEAFF.

This clone showed up just a few times. The genes are TRBV4-2 and TRBJ2-2; D is unclear. Germline CDR1 and CDR2: LGHNA and YNFKEQ. Trimming removed 0 bases from V and 7 bases from J, with 3 bases in between. CDR3 length: 12 residues. CDR3 DNA sequence: TGTGCCAGCAGCCAAGAGAGCGGGGAGCTGTTTTTT. Translation gives CASSQESGELFF.